This TCR beta chain was captured in a study of cytomegalovirus exposure and HLA in healthy donors. Looking at the study overall: Early release data held 85 million or so unique TCRs from HLA-typed donors.

Study conclusions and caveats: High specificity and sensitivity for cytomegalovirus status were reported for the classifier.

This CDR3 has 14 amino acids. Germline V gene data show CDR1 as MNHEY and CDR2 as SVGAGI. V dropped 6 bases and J dropped 5; count of bases not matched to a gene: 8. Comment on this clone: Its antigen is as yet unknown.

60 Vbeta and 13 Jbeta primers were used in PCR. In the authors' methods: Later work found about 80 million unique TCR beta chains, with 9.5 million to 11 million shared. Profiled with immunoSEQ multiplex PCR; TCRdb holds only in-frame clones, not every one. The DNA gave D and trimming, while V, J and clone size come from that table. The repertoire consists of about 180,000 clones, with over 65% occurring once and the leading ten covering about 1.5%. The specimen sequenced was PBMCs. J is TRBJ2-5 and V is TRBV6-5; TRBD2 matches 8 bases. The receptor comes from a young man in good health and CMV-seronegative. The CDR3, as DNA: TGTGCCAGCAGGCCAGGACTAGCCGGGGAGACCCAGTACTTC. It encodes CASRPGLAGETQYF.